This T cell receptor (beta chain) appears in the sequencing data of a study of T cell responses to AZD1222 COVID-19 vaccine. About the study: Second-dose schedules of about 4 or about 12 weeks were combined.

Study-wide results and limits: Spike as a whole was targeted by vaccine-associated CD4 TCRs, dominant at 160-218 and 743-854.

Per germline, CDR1 SGHTA and CDR2 FQGNSA. Trimming left V 7 bases short and J 7 bases short, with 22 bases between. The CDR3 sequence is 16 residues long. Clones were sequenced by immunoSEQ multiplex PCR, and TCRdb holds only the in-frame ones, with some missing. The sample contains approximately 190,000 clones, around 94% of which appear only once. In the case of this clone: Antigen specificity is unknown.

This material consisted of peripheral blood, taken on day 0 of AZD1222 vaccination. This chain connects TRBV7-2 to TRBJ1-4; D may be TRBD1 (5 bases). The TCR comes from an adult in good health. As DNA, the CDR3 is TGTGCCAGCAACCCTTTAACCCCGGGACTGACTGAAAAACTGTTTTTT. Amino acids: CASNPLTPGLTEKLFF.